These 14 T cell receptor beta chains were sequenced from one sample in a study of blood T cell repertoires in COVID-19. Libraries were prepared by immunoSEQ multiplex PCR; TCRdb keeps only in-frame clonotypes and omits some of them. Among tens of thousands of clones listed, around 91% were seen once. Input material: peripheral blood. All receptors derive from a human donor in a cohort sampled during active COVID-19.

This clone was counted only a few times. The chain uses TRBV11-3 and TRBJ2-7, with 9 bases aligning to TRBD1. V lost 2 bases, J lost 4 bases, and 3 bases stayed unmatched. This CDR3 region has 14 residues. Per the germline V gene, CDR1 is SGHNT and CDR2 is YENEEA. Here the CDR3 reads CASSLTGGAYEQYF. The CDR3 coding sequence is TGTGCCAGCAGCTTAACAGGGGGCGCGTACGAGCAGTACTTC.

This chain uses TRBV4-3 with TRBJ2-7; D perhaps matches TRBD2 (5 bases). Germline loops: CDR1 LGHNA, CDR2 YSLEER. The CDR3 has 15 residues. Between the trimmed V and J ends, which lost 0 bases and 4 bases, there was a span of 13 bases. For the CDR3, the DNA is TGCGCCAGCAGCCAAGATAGGCTAGCAGATTACGAGCAGTACTTC. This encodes CASSQDRLADYEQYF.

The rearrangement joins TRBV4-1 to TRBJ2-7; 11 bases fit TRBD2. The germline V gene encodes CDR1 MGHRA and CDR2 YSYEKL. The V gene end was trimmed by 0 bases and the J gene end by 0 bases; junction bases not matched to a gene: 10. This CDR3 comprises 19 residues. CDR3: CASSQEASGGPTLSYEQYF. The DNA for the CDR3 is TGCGCCAGCAGCCAAGAGGCTAGCGGGGGGCCTACCCTCTCCTACGAGCAGTACTTC.

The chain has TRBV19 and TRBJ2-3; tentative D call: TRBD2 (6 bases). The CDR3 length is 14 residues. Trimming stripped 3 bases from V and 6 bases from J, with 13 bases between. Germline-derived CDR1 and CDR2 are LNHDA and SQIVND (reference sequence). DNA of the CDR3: TGTGCCAGTAGTATGTTGGTTGGGGGGGATACGCAGTATTTT. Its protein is CASSMLVGGDTQYF.

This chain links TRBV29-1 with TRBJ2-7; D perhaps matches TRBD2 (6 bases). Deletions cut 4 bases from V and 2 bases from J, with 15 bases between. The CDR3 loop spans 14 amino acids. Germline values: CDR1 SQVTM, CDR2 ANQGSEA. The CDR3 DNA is TGCAGCGTTGCTATCGGAGGGATCCCCTACGAGCAGTACTTC. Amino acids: CSVAIGGIPYEQYF.

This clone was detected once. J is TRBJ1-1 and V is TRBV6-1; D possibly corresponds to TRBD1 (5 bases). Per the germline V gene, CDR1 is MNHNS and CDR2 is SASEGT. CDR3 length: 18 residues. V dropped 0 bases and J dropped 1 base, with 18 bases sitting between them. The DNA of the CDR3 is TGTGCCAGCAGTGAAGCTAGAGGACACACGTTGGGGAACACTGAAGCTTTCTTT. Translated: CASSEARGHTLGNTEAFF.

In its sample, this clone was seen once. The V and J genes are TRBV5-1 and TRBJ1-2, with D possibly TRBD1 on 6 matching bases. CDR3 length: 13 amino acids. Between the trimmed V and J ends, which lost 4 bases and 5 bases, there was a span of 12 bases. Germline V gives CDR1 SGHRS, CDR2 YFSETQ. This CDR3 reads CASSPTRGYGYTF. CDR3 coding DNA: TGCGCCAGCAGCCCAACCAGGGGTTATGGCTACACCTTC.

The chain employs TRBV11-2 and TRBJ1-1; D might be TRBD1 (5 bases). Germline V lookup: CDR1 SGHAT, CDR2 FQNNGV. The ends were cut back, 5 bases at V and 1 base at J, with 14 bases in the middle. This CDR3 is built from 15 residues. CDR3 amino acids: CASSRKRGANTEAFF. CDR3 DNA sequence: TGTGCCAGCAGCCGGAAAAGGGGCGCGAACACTGAAGCTTTCTTT. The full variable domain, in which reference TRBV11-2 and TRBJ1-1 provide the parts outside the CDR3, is EAGVAQSPRYKIIEKRQSVAFWCNPISGHATLYWYQQILGQGPKLLIQFQNNGVVDDSQLPKDRFSAERLKGVDSTLKIQPAKLEDSAVYLCASSRKRGANTEAFFGQGTRLTVV.

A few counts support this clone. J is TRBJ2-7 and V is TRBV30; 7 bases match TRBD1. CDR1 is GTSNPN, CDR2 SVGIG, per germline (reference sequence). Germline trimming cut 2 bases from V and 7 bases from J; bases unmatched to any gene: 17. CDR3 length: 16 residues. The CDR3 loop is CAWSPFSSGTVPEQYF. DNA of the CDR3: TGTGCCTGGAGTCCATTCTCCTCCGGGACAGTCCCAGAGCAGTACTTC.

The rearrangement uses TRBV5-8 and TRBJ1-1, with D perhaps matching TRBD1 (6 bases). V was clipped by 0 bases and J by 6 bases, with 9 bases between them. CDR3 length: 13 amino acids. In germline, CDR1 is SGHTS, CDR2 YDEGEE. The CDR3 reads CASSLGGGAEAFF. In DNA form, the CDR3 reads TGTGCCAGCAGCTTGGGGGGGGGCGCTGAAGCTTTCTTT.

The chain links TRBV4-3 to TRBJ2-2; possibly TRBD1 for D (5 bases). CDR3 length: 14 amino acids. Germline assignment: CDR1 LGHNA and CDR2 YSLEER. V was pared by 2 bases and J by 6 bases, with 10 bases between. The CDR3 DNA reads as TGCGCCAGCAGCCAATCAGGGTCTGCCGGGGAGCTGTTTTTT. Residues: CASSQSGSAGELFF.

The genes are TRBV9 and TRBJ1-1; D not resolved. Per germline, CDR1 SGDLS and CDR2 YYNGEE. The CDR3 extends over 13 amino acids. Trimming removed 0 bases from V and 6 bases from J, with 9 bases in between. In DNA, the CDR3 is TGTGCCAGCAGCGTAGGCGGGGTCGCTGAAGCTTTCTTT. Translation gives CASSVGGVAEAFF.

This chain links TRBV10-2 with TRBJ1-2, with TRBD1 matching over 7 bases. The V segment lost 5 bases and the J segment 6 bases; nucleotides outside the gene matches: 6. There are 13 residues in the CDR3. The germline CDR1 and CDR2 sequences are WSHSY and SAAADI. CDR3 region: CASSPGQADGYTF. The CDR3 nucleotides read TGCGCCAGCAGTCCAGGACAGGCCGATGGCTACACCTTC.

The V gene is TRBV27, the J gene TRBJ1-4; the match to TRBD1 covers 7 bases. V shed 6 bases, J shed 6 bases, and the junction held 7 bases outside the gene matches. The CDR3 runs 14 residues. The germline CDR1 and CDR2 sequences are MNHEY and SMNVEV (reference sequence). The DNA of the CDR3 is TGTGCCAGCAGGCGCAGGGGGGTGGATGAAAAACTGTTTTTT. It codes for CASRRRGVDEKLFF.